The clone carrying this T cell receptor (beta chain) showed up just a few times. Its target is unknown. The source of the sample is a study of T cell repertoires in cytomegalovirus infection. Turning to the study itself: Epitope selection comprised recently identified HLA-C-restricted CMV epitopes and well-studied HLA-B-restricted CMV epitopes.

In TCRdb, the reads were re-called with MiXCR into one record per CDR3 protein. The sample has hundreds of thousands of distinct CDR3 sequences; around a third are singletons. The CDR3 has 15 residues. Trimming cost V 6 bases and J 0 bases, with 13 bases left between them. Germline V gene data show CDR1 as MNHEY and CDR2 as SVGAGI. The chain joins TRBV6-5 to TRBJ2-3, with D possibly TRBD1 on 6 matching bases. This TCR derives from a human donor in good health (CMV status not recorded). Some clones in this sample may be carry-over from other donors' samples. The starting material was cultured CD8+ T cells from PBMCs, obtained from culture after CMV antigen stimulation. CDR3 sequence: CASRQGQYSTDTQYF. The DNA for the CDR3 is TGTGCCAGCAGACAAGGACAGTATAGCACAGATACGCAGTATTTT.